This T cell receptor beta chain stems from a study of blood T cell repertoires in COVID-19. Trimming removed 0 bases at V and 3 bases at J, with 14 bases between. The CDR3 spans 16 residues. In germline, CDR1 is SGHRS, CDR2 YFSETQ. TCRdb's copy holds only in-frame clones and misses some; the assay was immunoSEQ multiplex PCR. The sample lists fewer than 350,000 clones; around 85% were seen once. This TCR came from a woman between 50 and 59 years old who had recovered from COVID-19. Sequenced sample: PBMCs or T cells enriched from blood (not recorded which). The chain recombines TRBV5-1 with TRBJ2-3; D possibly corresponds to TRBD2 (5 bases). Here the CDR3 reads CASSLEGQPGTDTQYF. The CDR3 nucleotides are TGCGCCAGCAGCTTGGAGGGCCAACCGGGGACAGATACGCAGTATTTT.